Listed here is a single T cell receptor (beta chain). This sample is drawn from a study of cytomegalovirus exposure and HLA in healthy donors. Use of 60 Vbeta and 13 Jbeta primers characterized the PCR. Assay used: immunoSEQ multiplex PCR; TCRdb lists only in-frame clones, some missing. The table shows roughly 100,000 clones, with around 75% occurring only once. V shed 4 bases and J shed 6 bases, with 12 bases lying between them. The germline gives CDR1 SGHTA, CDR2 FQGTGA. This CDR3 is 14 amino acids long. The material sequenced was PBMCs. The rearrangement joins TRBV7-3 to TRBJ1-4, with D possibly being TRBD1 (5 bases). This clonotype was obtained from a middle-aged man in good health and CMV-seronegative. The CDR3 nucleotides are TGTGCCAGCAGCTCCCGGGACTCCCATGAAAAACTGTTTTTT. This encodes CASSSRDSHEKLFF. Full variable domain (missing parts from reference TRBV7-3 and TRBJ1-4): GAGVSQTPSNKVTEKGKYVELRCDPISGHTALYWYRQSLGQGPEFLIYFQGTGAADDSGLPNDRFFAVRPEGSVSTLKIQRTERGDSAVYLCASSSRDSHEKLFFGSGTQLSVL.